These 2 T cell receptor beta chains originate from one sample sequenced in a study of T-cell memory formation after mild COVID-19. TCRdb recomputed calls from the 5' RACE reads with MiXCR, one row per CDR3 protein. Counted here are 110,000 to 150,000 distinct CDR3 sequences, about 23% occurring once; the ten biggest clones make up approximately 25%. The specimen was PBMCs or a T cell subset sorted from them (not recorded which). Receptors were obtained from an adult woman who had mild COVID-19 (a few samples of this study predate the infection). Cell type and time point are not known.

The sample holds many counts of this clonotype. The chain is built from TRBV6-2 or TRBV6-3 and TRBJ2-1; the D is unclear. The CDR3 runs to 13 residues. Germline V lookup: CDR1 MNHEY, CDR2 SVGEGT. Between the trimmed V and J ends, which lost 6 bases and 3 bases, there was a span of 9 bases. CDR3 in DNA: TGTGCCAGCAGGGGGAACGGCTACAATGAGCAGTTCTTC. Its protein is CASRGNGYNEQFF.

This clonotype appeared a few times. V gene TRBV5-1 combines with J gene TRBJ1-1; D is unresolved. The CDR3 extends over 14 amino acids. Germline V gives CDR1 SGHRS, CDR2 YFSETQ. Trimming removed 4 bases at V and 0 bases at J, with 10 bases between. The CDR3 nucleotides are TGCGCCAGCAGCGCGGACGCCTTGAACACTGAAGCTTTCTTT. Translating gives CASSADALNTEAFF.